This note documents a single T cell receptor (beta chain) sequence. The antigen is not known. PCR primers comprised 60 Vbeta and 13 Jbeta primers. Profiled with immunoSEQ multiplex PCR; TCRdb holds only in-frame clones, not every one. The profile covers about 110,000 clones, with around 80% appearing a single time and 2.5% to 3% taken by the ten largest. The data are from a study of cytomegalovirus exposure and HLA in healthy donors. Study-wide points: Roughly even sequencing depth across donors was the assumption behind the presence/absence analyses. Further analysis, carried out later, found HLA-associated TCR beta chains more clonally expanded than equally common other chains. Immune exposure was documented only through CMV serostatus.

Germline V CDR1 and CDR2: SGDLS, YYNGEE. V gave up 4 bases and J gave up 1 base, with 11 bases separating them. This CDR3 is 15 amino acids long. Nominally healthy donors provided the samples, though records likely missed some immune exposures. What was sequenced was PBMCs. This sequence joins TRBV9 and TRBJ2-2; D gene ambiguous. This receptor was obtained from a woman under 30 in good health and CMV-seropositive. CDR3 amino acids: CASSPLRQNTGELFF. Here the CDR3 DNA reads TGTGCCAGCAGCCCCCTGAGACAGAACACCGGGGAGCTGTTTTTT.